Given below is one T cell receptor (beta chain) in context. The antigen it recognizes is unknown. The junction does not match germline at one end; this may be a read error. Using a constant-region primer and ProtoScript II reverse transcriptase, TCRbeta-specific cDNA was reverse-transcribed from about 540 ng total RNA. Construction of the TCRbeta libraries relied on three nested rounds of multiplex PCR, following a slightly modified ARM-PCR procedure. Multiplex TRBV1-TRBV30 forward primers and a Cbeta reverse primer were used in the first two PCR rounds, each of which was run for roughly 10 cycles. A final 25-cycle PCR with Deep VentR polymerase added sample barcodes and Illumina adapters. Before sequencing, amplicons of 200-500 bp were purified from gel using a QIAquick gel extraction kit. TCRbeta amplicons were sequenced on an Illumina HiSeq 2500 with 250-bp paired-end reads. In the authors' own workflow: Reads were quality-trimmed with Trimmomatic v0.33, and paired reads were merged with FLASH v1.2.11 to recover full CDR3 sequences. MiGEC v1.2.1b assigned V, D and J germline segments to the rearranged TCRbeta sequences. Clonotype statistics and Shannon-Wiener diversity indices were calculated with VDJtools v1.0.0. Except for diversity analysis, only each sample's 250 most abundant clonotypes were used in subsequent analyses to reduce sampling bias. Using fastp trimming at Q25 and MiXCR clonotype assembly, TCRdb reanalyzed the public sequencing data and kept in-frame beta chains. Identical CDR3 proteins give one entry, which carries the most common genes and DNA. These V and J calls derive from TCRdb rather than the authors' analysis. Here the sample has 330,000 or so distinct CDR3 sequences; less than 65% occur a single time. Together, the top ten hold roughly 6% of the sample.

The source of the sample is a study of tumor-infiltrating lymphocytes in primary liver carcinoma (TCRdb year 2017). The study in broad terms: Roughly 5 patients with histopathologically diagnosed primary liver carcinoma underwent surgical resection in China between November 2015 and March 2016. A total of roughly 35 specimens from 5 patients, comprising about 25 tumor regions, 5 adjacent noncancerous liver tissues and 5 peripheral blood samples, were covered by TCRbeta repertoire sequencing. For each liver tumor, the study sampled five regions along with adjacent normal tissue and blood, and applied TCRbeta repertoire sequencing, expression microarrays and whole-exome sequencing. Technical replicate repertoires showed high reproducibility, with mean shared-clone rates about 0.92 and correlation coefficients above 0.95. Roughly 3.5 to 7.5 million productive TCRbeta reads were obtained per sample, and no significant difference in read depth was found between tissue types. Of the five patients (three men and two women, aged 30 to 69 years), four had hepatocellular carcinoma and one had combined HCC and intrahepatic cholangiocarcinoma. Tumors of the five patients were stage T1-T3 N0M0 with maximum diameters of 4.2 to 10 cm. General conclusions and limits of the study: Only the TCR beta chain was sequenced, which likely underestimates true repertoire diversity because unpaired alpha chains were not captured. The study included only five patients, and the authors note findings should be validated in a larger study. Because the samples were bulk and unsorted, CD4+ and CD8+ T cell repertoires could not be compared. A significantly larger repertoire fraction was made up by the top 250 clones in tumors than in blood (p = 0.039). Consistent with antigen-driven expansion, pairs of tumor regions showed higher repertoire overlap (mean roughly 36%) than either tumor-adjacent pairs (about 17%) or tumor-blood pairs (roughly 15%).

TRIzol reagent was used to extract blood RNA from unsorted whole blood, while the DNeasy Blood & Tissue kit provided the germline DNA. Chronic HBV infection was present in the patients, and the patients were treatment-naive at sampling. Before surgery, 4 to 5 milliliters of peripheral blood were collected into K2EDTA tubes. The CDR3 starts with the cysteine, ends with the phenylalanine, and has 15 residues. The only DNA kept is the CDR3, 45 bases in frame from the first base. Via the germline V gene, CDR1 is MGHRA and CDR2 YSYEKL. The sequenced material came from peripheral blood. The chain is made from TRBV4-1 and TRBJ2-3; the central 10 bases match TRBD2. The sequence derives from a man aged 35 to 55 with primary liver carcinoma and hepatitis B virus infection. In nucleotides, the sequence is TGTGCCAGCAGCCAAGGACTAGCGGAAGGGGATACACAGTATTTT. The resulting protein is CASSQGLAEGDTQYF.